The clone carrying this T cell receptor beta chain came up a few times. CDR3 length: 13 amino acids. Per germline, CDR1 SGDLS and CDR2 YYNGEE. V shed 0 bases and J shed 2 bases, with 5 bases lying between them. This sample is part of a study of blood T cells in healthy people across ages. It was about 9.4 milliliters of peripheral blood that were drawn from each donor. Alongside a J-beta primer mix, a sample-barcoded 5' primer served in a second PCR lasting about 7 to 12 cycles. TCRdb recomputed calls from the 5' RACE reads with MiXCR, one row per CDR3 protein. Of some 710,000 distinct CDR3 sequences listed, around half are singletons.

The receptor comes from a man older than 75 in good health. The sample taken for sequencing was blood. V usage is TRBV9 and J usage is TRBJ2-5, with D unresolved. CDR3 amino acids: CASSVALQETQYF. Here the CDR3 DNA reads TGTGCCAGCAGCGTAGCTTTGCAAGAGACCCAGTACTTC.